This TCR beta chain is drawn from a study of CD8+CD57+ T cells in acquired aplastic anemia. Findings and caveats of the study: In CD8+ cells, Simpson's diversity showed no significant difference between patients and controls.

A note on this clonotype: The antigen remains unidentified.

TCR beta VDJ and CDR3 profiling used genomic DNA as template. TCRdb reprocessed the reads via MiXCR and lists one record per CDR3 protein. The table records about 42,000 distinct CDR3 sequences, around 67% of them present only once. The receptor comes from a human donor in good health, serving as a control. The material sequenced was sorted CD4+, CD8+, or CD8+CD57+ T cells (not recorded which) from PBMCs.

CDR3 protein: CASSLSAGQETQYF. DNA of the CDR3: TGTGCCAGCAGCTTATCGGCAGGCCAAGAGACCCAGTACTTC. The rearrangement joins TRBV7-9 to TRBJ2-5; D is uncertain. V gave up 2 bases and J gave up 1 base, with 8 bases separating them. This CDR3 region has 14 residues. Germline V lookup: CDR1 SEHNR, CDR2 FQNEAQ (reference sequence).